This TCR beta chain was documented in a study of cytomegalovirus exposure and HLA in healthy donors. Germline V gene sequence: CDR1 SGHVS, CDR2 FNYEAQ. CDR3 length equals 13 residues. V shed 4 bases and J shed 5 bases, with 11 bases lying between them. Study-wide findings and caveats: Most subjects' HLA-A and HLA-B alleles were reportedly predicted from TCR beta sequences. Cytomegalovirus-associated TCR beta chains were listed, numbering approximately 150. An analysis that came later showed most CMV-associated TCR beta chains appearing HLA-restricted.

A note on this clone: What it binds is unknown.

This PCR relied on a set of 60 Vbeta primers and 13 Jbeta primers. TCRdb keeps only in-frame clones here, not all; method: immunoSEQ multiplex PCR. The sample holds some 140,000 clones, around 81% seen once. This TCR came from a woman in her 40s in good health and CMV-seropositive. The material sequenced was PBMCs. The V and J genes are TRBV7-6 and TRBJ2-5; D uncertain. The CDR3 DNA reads TGTGCCAGCAGCTACACCGGGTCCGAGACCCAGTACTTC. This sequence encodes CASSYTGSETQYF.